The subject of this entry is one TCR beta chain. Germline V gives CDR1 MDHEN, CDR2 SYDVKM. V dropped 6 bases and J dropped 4 bases, with 19 bases sitting between them. This CDR3 is built from 15 residues. This sample was included in a study of OX40 agonist ivuxolimab in advanced cancers. Across the study: Three patients had partial responses: one hepatocellular carcinoma, two cutaneous melanoma.

Clones were read by immunoSEQ multiplex PCR, and TCRdb kept only the in-frame ones, dropping some. The sample carries roughly 86,000 clones, 92% recorded once. The sample was CD4+ or CD8+ T cells sorted from blood, taken in a trial of the OX40 agonist ivuxolimab. This clonotype was obtained from an adult with an advanced solid tumor such as melanoma, head and neck, liver or kidney cancer. The rearrangement links TRBV28 to TRBJ2-7, with TRBD1 as a possible D gene (8 bases). The CDR3 here is CASSPRTGREYEQYF. CDR3 DNA sequence: TGTGCCAGCAGCCCCCGGACAGGGAGGGAGTACGAGCAGTACTTC. The full variable domain, with the rest looked up from reference TRBV28 and TRBJ2-7, is DVKVTQSSRYLVKRTGEKVFLECVQDMDHENMFWYRQDPGLGLRLIYFSYDVKMKEKGDIPEGYSVSREKKERFSLILESASTNQTSMYLCASSPRTGREYEQYFGPGTRLTVT.